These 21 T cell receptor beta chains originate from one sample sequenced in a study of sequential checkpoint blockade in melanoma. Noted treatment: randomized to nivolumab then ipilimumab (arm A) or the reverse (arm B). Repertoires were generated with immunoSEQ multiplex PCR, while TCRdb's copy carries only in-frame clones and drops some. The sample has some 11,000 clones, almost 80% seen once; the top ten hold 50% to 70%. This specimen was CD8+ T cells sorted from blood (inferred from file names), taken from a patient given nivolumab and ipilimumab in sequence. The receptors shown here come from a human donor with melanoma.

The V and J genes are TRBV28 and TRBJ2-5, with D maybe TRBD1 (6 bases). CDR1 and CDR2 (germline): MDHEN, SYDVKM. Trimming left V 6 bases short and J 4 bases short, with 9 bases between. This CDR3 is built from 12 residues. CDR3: CASRSRGETQYF. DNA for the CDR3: TGTGCCAGCAGGTCCAGGGGAGAGACCCAGTACTTC.

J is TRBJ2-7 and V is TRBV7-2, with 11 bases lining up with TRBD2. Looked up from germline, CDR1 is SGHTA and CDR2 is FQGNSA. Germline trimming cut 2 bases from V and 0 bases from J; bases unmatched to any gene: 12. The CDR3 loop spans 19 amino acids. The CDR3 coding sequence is TGTGCCAGCAGCTTATTCGCTGGAGGGACTAGCGGAAGCTCCTACGAGCAGTACTTC. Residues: CASSLFAGGTSGSSYEQYF.

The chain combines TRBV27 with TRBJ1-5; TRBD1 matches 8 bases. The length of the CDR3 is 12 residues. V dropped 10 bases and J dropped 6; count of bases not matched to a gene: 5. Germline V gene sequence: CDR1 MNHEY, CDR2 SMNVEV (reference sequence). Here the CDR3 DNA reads TGTGCCACTCGACAGGGGTTTCAGCCCCAGCATTTT. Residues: CATRQGFQPQHF.

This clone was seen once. This chain's CDR3 is CASGPGQGSSYEQYF. DNA for the CDR3: TGTGCCAGCGGGCCGGGACAGGGGAGCTCCTACGAGCAGTACTTC. The chain links TRBV9 to TRBJ2-7; 10 bases fit TRBD1. J lost 0 bases, V lost 7 bases, and 7 bases had no gene match. This CDR3 is 15 amino acids long. Germline V gene lookup returns CDR1 SGDLS and CDR2 YYNGEE.

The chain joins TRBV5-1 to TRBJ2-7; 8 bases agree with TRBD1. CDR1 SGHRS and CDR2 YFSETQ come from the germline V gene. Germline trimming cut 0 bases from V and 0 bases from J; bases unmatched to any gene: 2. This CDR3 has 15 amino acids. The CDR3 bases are TGCGCCAGCAGCTTGGGGCAGGGGGCCTCCTACGAGCAGTACTTC. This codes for CASSLGQGASYEQYF.

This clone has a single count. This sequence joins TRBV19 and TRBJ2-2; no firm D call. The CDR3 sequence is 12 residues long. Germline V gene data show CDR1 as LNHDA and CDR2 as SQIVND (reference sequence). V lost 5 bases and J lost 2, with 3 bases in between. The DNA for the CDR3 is TGTGCCAGTAGTCAAAACACCGGGGAGCTGTTTTTT. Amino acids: CASSQNTGELFF.

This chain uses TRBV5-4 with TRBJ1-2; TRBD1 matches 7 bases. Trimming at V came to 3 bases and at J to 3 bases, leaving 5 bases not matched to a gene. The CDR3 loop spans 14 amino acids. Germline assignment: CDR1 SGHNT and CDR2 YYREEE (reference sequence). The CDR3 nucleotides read TGTGCCAGCAGCTCGGGACAGTTTGACTATGGCTACACCTTC. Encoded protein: CASSSGQFDYGYTF.

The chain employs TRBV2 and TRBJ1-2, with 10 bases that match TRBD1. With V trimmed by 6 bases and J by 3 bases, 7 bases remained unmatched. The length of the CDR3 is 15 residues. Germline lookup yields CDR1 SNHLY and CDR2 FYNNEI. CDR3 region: CASSFDRGRDYGYTF. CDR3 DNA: TGTGCCAGCAGCTTCGACAGGGGGCGCGACTATGGCTACACCTTC.

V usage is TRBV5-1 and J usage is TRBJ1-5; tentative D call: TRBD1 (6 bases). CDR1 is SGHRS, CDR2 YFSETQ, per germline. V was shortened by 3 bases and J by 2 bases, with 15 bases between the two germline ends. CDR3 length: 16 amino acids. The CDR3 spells CASSSSQQGGNQPQHF. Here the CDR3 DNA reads TGCGCCAGCAGCTCCAGCCAACAGGGCGGCAATCAGCCCCAGCATTTT.

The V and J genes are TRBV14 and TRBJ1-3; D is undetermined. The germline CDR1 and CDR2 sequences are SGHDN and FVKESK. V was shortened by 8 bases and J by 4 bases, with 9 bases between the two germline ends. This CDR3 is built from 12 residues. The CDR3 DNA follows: TGTGCCAGCGCGTCCGAGGGAAACACCATATATTTT. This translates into CASASEGNTIYF.

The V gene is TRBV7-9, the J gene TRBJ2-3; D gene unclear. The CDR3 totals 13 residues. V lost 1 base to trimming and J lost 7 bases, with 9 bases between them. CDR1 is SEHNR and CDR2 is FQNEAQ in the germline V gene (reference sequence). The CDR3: CASSLVTYHTQYF. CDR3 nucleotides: TGTGCCAGCAGCTTAGTGACATATCATACGCAGTATTTT.

CDR3 nucleotide sequence: TGTGCCAGCAGTCTCGTCACCGGGGAGCTGTTTTTT. Amino acids: CASSLVTGELFF. The V call is TRBV28, the J call TRBJ2-2, with D uncertain. This CDR3 spans 12 amino acids. The ends were cut back, 5 bases at V and 4 bases at J, with 5 bases in the middle. Germline loops: CDR1 MDHEN, CDR2 SYDVKM.

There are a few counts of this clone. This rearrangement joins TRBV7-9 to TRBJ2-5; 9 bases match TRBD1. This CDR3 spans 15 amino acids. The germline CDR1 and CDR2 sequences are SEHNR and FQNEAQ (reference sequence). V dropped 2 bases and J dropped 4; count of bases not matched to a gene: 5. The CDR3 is CASSLRTGGLETQYF. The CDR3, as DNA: TGTGCCAGCAGCTTAAGAACAGGGGGCCTAGAGACCCAGTACTTC.

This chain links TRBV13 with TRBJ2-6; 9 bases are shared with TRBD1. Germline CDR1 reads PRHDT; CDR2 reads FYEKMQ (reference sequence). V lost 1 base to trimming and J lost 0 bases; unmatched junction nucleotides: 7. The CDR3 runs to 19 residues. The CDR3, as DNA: TGTGCCAGCAGCTTAGTAAGGGACAGGGATACCTCTGGGGCCAACGTCCTGACTTTC. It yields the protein CASSLVRDRDTSGANVLTF. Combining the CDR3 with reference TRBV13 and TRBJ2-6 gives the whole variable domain AAGVIQSPRHLIKEKRETATLKCYPIPRHDTVYWYQQGPGQDPQFLISFYEKMQSDKGSIPDRFSAQQFSDYHSELNMSSLELGDSALYFCASSLVRDRDTSGANVLTFGAGSRLTVL.

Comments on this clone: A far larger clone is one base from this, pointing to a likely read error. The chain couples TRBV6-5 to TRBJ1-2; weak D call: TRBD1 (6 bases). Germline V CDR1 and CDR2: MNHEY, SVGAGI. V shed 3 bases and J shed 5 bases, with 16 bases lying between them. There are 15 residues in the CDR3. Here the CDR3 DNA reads TGTGCCAGCAGTTATTCCACCCGGACAGCATATGGCTACACCTTC. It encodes CASSYSTRTAYGYTF.

The CDR3 coding sequence is TGTGCCAGCAGTGACGCCCTGAGTTACGAGCAGTACTTC. Translation: CASSDALSYEQYF. This chain connects TRBV25-1 to TRBJ2-7; no reliable D call. The CDR3 spans 13 residues. The V and J ends lost 3 bases and 4 bases respectively, with 10 bases between them. CDR1 MGHDK and CDR2 SYGVNS come from the germline V gene.

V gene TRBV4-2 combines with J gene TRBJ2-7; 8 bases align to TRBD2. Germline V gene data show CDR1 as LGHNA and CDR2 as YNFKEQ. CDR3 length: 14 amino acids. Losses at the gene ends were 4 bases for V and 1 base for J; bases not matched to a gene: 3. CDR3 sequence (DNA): TGTGCCAGCAGCCCGGGACTAGTGTCCTACGAGCAGTACTTC. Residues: CASSPGLVSYEQYF.

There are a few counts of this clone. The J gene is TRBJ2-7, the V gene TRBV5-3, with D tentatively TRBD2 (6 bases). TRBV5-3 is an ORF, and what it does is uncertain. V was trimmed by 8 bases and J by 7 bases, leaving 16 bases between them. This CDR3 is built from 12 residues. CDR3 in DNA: TGTGCCAGCAGCACCGGGACTCTTGAGCAGTACTTC. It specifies CASSTGTLEQYF.

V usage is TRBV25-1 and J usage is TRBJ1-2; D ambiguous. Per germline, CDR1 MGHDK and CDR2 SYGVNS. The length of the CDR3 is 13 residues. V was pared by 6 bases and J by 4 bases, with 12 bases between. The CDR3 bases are TGTGCCAGCAGCACTAGCAATATCTATGGCTACACCTTC. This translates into CASSTSNIYGYTF.

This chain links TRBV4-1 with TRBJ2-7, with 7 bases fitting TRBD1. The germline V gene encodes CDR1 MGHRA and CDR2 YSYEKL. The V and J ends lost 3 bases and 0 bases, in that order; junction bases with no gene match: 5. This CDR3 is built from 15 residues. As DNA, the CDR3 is TGCGCCAGCAGCCAGGCCGGGACAGTCTCCTACGAGCAGTACTTC. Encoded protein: CASSQAGTVSYEQYF.

CDR3 protein: CASTDRGRPYSGNTIYF. The CDR3 DNA follows: TGTGCCAGCACTGACAGGGGTCGTCCTTACTCTGGAAACACCATATATTTT. The genes are TRBV19 and TRBJ1-3; 8 nucleotides align to TRBD1. CDR3 length: 17 residues. V shed 9 bases, J shed 0 bases, and the junction held 13 bases outside the gene matches. The germline V gene encodes CDR1 LNHDA and CDR2 SQIVND (reference sequence).